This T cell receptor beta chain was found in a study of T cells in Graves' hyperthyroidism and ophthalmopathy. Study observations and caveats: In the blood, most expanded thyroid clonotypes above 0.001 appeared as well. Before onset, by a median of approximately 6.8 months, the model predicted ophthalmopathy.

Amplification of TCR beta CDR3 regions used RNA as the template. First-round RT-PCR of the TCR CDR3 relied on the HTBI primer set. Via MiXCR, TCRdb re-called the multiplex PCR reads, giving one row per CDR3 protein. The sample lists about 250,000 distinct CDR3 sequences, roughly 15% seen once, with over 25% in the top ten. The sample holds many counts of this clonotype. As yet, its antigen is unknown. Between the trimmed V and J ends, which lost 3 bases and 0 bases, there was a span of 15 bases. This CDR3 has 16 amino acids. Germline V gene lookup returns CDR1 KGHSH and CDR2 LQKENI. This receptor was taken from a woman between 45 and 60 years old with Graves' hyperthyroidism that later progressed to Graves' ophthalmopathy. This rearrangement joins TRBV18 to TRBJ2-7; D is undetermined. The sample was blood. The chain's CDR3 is CASSPLDGLSSYEQYF. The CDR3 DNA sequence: TGTGCCAGCTCACCCCTGGACGGTCTGAGCTCCTACGAGCAGTACTTC.